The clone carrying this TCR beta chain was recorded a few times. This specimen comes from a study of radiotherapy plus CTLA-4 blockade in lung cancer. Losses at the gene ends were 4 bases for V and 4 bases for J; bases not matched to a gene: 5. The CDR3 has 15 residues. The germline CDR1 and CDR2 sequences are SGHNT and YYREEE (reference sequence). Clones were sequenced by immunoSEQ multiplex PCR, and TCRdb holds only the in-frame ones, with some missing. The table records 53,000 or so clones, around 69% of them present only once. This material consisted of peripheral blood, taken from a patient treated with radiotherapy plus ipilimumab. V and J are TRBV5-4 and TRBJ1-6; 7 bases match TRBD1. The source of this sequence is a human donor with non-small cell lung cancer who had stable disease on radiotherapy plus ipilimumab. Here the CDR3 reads CASSETTGYNSPLHF. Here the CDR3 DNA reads TGTGCCAGCAGCGAGACGACAGGGTATAATTCACCCCTCCACTTT.